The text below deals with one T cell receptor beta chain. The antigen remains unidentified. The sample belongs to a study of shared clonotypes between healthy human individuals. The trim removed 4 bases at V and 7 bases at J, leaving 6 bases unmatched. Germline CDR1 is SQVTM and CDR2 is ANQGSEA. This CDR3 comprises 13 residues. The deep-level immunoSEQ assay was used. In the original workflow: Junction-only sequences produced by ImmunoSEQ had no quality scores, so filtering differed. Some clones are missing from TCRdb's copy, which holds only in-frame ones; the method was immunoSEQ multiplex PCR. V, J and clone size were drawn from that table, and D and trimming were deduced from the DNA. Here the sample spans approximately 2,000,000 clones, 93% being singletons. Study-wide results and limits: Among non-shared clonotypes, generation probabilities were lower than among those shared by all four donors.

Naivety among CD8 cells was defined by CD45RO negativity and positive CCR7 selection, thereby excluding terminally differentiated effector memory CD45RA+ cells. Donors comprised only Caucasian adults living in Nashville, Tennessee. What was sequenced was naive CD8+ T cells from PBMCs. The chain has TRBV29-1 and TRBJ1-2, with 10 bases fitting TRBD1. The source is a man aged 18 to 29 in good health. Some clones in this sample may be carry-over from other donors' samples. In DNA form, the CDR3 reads TGCAGCGTTGGCGGGACAGGGGCGTTTGGCTACACCTTC. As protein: CSVGGTGAFGYTF.